The 12 T cell receptor beta chains below all came from one sample that was sequenced in a study of cytomegalovirus exposure and HLA in healthy donors (dated by TCRdb to about 2017). The library was built by means of the immunoSEQ multiplex PCR assay. A mixture of 60 forward primers for TCR Vbeta segments and 13 reverse primers for TCR Jbeta segments was used in the multiplex PCR. TCRdb re-hosts the immuneACCESS table, in-frame sequences only. Its copies lack some clones; in the studies checked, an unresolved V gene accounts for under half of them, and the cause for the rest is not known. This sample is represented by about 120,000 clones; over 60% of them were singletons. Around 3% of the sample lies in the top ten. The sample consisted of PBMCs. The receptors were sampled from a woman between 40 and 50 years old in good health and CMV-seropositive.

The chain joins TRBV5-1 to TRBJ1-5; TRBD1 matches 8 bases. The germline CDR1 and CDR2 sequences are SGHRS and YFSETQ. J lost 3 bases, V lost 0 bases, and 2 bases had no gene match. This CDR3 is built from 15 residues. This chain's CDR3 is CASSLAGGVNQPQHF. As DNA, the CDR3 is TGCGCCAGCAGCTTGGCAGGGGGCGTCAATCAGCCCCAGCATTTT.

This chain joins TRBV25-1 and TRBJ1-5; D may be TRBD1 (5 bases). Germline V gives CDR1 MGHDK, CDR2 SYGVNS. The germline V and J ends were trimmed by 4 bases and 9 bases, with 13 bases remaining between them. The CDR3 length is 13 residues. The CDR3 nucleotides are TGTGCCAGCAGTGGTCAGACAGCATGGCCCCAGCATTTT. It specifies CASSGQTAWPQHF.

The chain joins TRBV5-1 to TRBJ1-3; 8 nucleotides line up with TRBD1. Germline-derived CDR1 and CDR2 are SGHRS and YFSETQ. The trim removed 0 bases at V and 0 bases at J, leaving 5 bases unmatched. CDR3 size: 17 residues. The CDR3 DNA follows: TGCGCCAGCAGCTTGGTCCAAGGACAGGGCTCTGGAAACACCATATATTTT. Protein sequence: CASSLVQGQGSGNTIYF.

This sequence joins TRBV11-3 and TRBJ2-1; a possible D gene is TRBD2 (5 bases). The CDR3 totals 14 residues. V was pared by 2 bases and J by 4 bases, with 9 bases between. Germline V gene lookup returns CDR1 SGHNT and CDR2 YENEEA. The CDR3 is CASSLTGNYNEQFF. The CDR3 DNA follows: TGTGCCAGCAGCTTAACCGGGAATTACAATGAGCAGTTCTTC. The full variable domain, completed using reference TRBV11-3 and TRBJ2-1, is EAGVVQSPRYKIIEKKQPVAFWCNPISGHNTLYWYLQNLGQGPELLIRYENEEAVDDSQLPKDRFSAERLKGVDSTLKIQPAELGDSAVYLCASSLTGNYNEQFFGPGTRLTVL.

V gene TRBV29-1 combines with J gene TRBJ2-7; 11 bases are a match to TRBD2. The CDR3 covers 12 residues. Germline V gene sequence: CDR1 SQVTM, CDR2 ANQGSEA. The trim removed 7 bases at V and 5 bases at J, leaving 4 bases unmatched. This chain's CDR3 is CSGTSGSDEQYF. The CDR3 nucleotides read TGCAGCGGTACTAGCGGGAGCGACGAGCAGTACTTC.

V is TRBV13 and J is TRBJ2-7, with D possibly matching TRBD2 (5 bases). The CDR3 spans 15 residues. Trimming took off 0 bases at V and 2 bases at J, with 11 bases between the two ends. CDR1 PRHDT and CDR2 FYEKMQ come from the germline V gene (reference sequence). Here the CDR3 DNA reads TGTGCCAGCAGCTTAGGTCGCTTGGGAGCCTACGAGCAGTACTTC. It specifies CASSLGRLGAYEQYF.

The chain carries TRBV5-4 and TRBJ1-2; a weak D match, TRBD1 (5 bases). The V gene's germline CDR1 is SGHNT and CDR2 YYREEE (reference sequence). V lost 6 bases, J lost 9 bases, and 18 bases lay in between. The CDR3 consists of 13 residues. CDR3: CASTIPGRGSYTF. CDR3 DNA: TGTGCCAGCACTATACCGGGACGGGGGAGCTACACCTTC.

The V and J genes are TRBV6-6 and TRBJ2-5; D possibly corresponds to TRBD1 (5 bases). V lost 4 bases and J lost 4, with 19 bases in between. There are 16 residues in the CDR3. The germline V gene encodes CDR1 MNHNY and CDR2 SVGAGI (reference sequence). This CDR3 is CASSWGLAQITETQYF. The CDR3, as DNA: TGTGCCAGCAGTTGGGGCCTTGCACAGATCACAGAGACCCAGTACTTC.

The table lists this clone with a few counts. The chain recombines TRBV27 with TRBJ2-7, with 9 bases identical to TRBD1. Germline V gives CDR1 MNHEY, CDR2 SMNVEV (reference sequence). The CDR3 sequence is 13 residues long. The V and J ends lost 6 bases and 10 bases, in that order; junction bases with no gene match: 10. CDR3 region: CASSSGDRVVQYF. In DNA, the CDR3 is TGTGCCAGCAGCTCTGGGGACAGGGTGGTTCAGTACTTC.

The rearrangement links TRBV5-1 to TRBJ1-6; D uncertain. The V end lost 0 bases, the J end lost 5 bases, and 9 bases lay between the germline ends. Germline loops: CDR1 SGHRS, CDR2 YFSETQ. The CDR3 totals 15 residues. In nucleotides, the CDR3 is TGCGCCAGCAGCTTGGGGGCCGGGGATAATTCACCCCTCCACTTT. This codes for CASSLGAGDNSPLHF.

The rearrangement uses TRBV7-9 and TRBJ1-6; 7 bases line up with TRBD1. V dropped 1 base and J dropped 5; count of bases not matched to a gene: 5. The CDR3 is made up of 16 amino acids. Looked up from germline, CDR1 is SEHNR and CDR2 is FQNEAQ (reference sequence). As DNA, the CDR3 is TGTGCCAGCAGCTTAGAACGGGGACAGAATAATTCACCCCTCCACTTT. Translated, it gives CASSLERGQNNSPLHF.

This clone was counted between two and nine times. V is TRBV7-2 and J is TRBJ2-7; 9 bases align to TRBD1. In germline, CDR1 is SGHTA, CDR2 FQGNSA. The CDR3 has 12 residues. V shed 10 bases, J shed 2 bases, and the junction held 3 bases outside the gene matches. DNA of the CDR3: TGTGCCATAAGACAGGGGGCCTACGAGCAGTACTTC. It codes for CAIRQGAYEQYF.